This entry lists 28 T cell receptor beta chains sequenced from one sample in a study of cytomegalovirus exposure and HLA in healthy donors. In the PCR, 60 Vbeta and 13 Jbeta primers were used. This table comes from immunoSEQ multiplex PCR, and its TCRdb copy is limited to in-frame clones, with some not included. The top ten hold around 1.5% of the sample, which has about 120,000 clones, approximately 80% seen once. Sequenced sample: PBMCs. The origin of the receptors is a woman aged 18 to 35 in good health and CMV-seronegative.

The gene calls are TRBV7-9 and TRBJ1-1; D is possibly TRBD1 (5 bases). Deletions cut 5 bases from V and 0 bases from J, with 7 bases between. The V gene's germline CDR1 is SEHNR and CDR2 FQNEAQ (reference sequence). This CDR3 contains 13 residues. The chain's CDR3 is CASSATVNTEAFF. The CDR3, as DNA: TGTGCCAGCAGCGCGACAGTGAACACTGAAGCTTTCTTT.

The chain employs TRBV18 and TRBJ2-1; D perhaps matches TRBD1 (6 bases). This CDR3 contains 15 residues. In germline, CDR1 is KGHSH, CDR2 LQKENI. Between the trimmed V and J ends, which lost 6 bases and 3 bases, there was a span of 15 bases. The CDR3 sequence is CASSHRQAFYNEQFF. The CDR3 DNA reads as TGTGCCAGCTCTCACCGACAGGCTTTCTACAATGAGCAGTTCTTC.

This clone has just a few counts. V is TRBV6-5 and J is TRBJ2-7, with D perhaps TRBD1 (5 bases). Germline V gives CDR1 MNHEY, CDR2 SVGAGI. The length of the CDR3 is 13 residues. V shed 5 bases and J shed 2 bases, with 10 bases lying between them. The CDR3 region is CASSDRYTYEQYF. CDR3 coding DNA: TGTGCCAGCAGTGACAGATATACCTACGAGCAGTACTTC.

The chain carries TRBV2 and TRBJ2-4; weak D call: TRBD1 (5 bases). The CDR3 covers 14 residues. Germline loops: CDR1 SNHLY, CDR2 FYNNEI. The ends were cut back, 7 bases at V and 0 bases at J, with 10 bases in the middle. CDR3 amino acids: CASISGLAKNIQYF. CDR3 nucleotide sequence: TGTGCCAGCATCTCAGGGCTAGCCAAAAACATTCAGTACTTC.

The chain has TRBV9 and TRBJ2-3; maybe TRBD2 (5 bases). CDR1 is SGDLS, CDR2 YYNGEE, per germline. Trimming removed 3 bases from V and 1 base from J, with 9 bases in between. This CDR3 contains 14 residues. Here the CDR3 DNA reads TGTGCCAGCAGCGGGACCGGGGGCACAGATACGCAGTATTTT. This codes for CASSGTGGTDTQYF. The full variable domain, completed using reference TRBV9 and TRBJ2-3, is DSGVTQTPKHLITATGQRVTLRCSPRSGDLSVYWYQQSLDQGLQFLIQYYNGEERAKGNILERFSAQQFPDLHSELNLSSLELGDSALYFCASSGTGGTDTQYFGPGTRLTVL.

This sequence joins TRBV29-1 and TRBJ2-3; TRBD2 aligns across 7 bases. CDR3 length: 13 amino acids. With 4 bases clipped from V and 3 bases from J, the junction kept 4 bases outside the gene matches. Germline CDR1 reads SQVTM; CDR2 reads ANQGSEA. As DNA, the CDR3 is TGCAGCGTTGGTTCGGGGGGTACAGATACGCAGTATTTT. Translation: CSVGSGGTDTQYF.

This clone has a handful of counts. The gene calls are TRBV5-6 and TRBJ1-1, with D possibly TRBD1 on 6 matching bases. Trimming took off 2 bases at V and 1 base at J, with 21 bases between the two ends. The CDR3 loop spans 18 amino acids. Germline V lookup: CDR1 SGHDT, CDR2 YYEEEE. The CDR3 region is CASSFWGGAGWRNTEAFF. The CDR3 DNA reads as TGTGCCAGCAGCTTCTGGGGGGGCGCGGGGTGGAGGAACACTGAAGCTTTCTTT.

The V gene is TRBV7-8, the J gene TRBJ1-1, with 10 positions matching TRBD1. The CDR3 has 17 residues. The V gene's germline CDR1 is SGHVS and CDR2 FQNEAQ. V gave up 0 bases and J gave up 5 bases; unmatched junction bases: 9. In DNA form, the CDR3 reads TGTGCCAGCAGCTTAGCCCCGGGACAGGGGAGAAAAACTGAAGCTTTCTTT. Translating it yields CASSLAPGQGRKTEAFF.

V and J are TRBV27 and TRBJ2-2; 11 bases map to TRBD1. This CDR3 spans 16 amino acids. V lost 5 bases, J lost 7 bases, and 9 bases stayed unmatched. The germline V gene has CDR1 MNHEY and CDR2 SMNVEV (reference sequence). The CDR3 reads CASSLGQGANSGELFF. The DNA for the CDR3 is TGTGCCAGCAGTCTCGGACAGGGGGCAAATAGCGGGGAGCTGTTTTTT.

The chain employs TRBV5-6 and TRBJ1-6, with 7 bases that match TRBD1. This CDR3 is 15 amino acids long. CDR1 is SGHDT and CDR2 is YYEEEE in the germline V gene. V trimming: 4 bases; J trimming: 9 bases; junction bases outside the gene matches: 10. The CDR3 here is CASSLLTGFSSPLHF. The CDR3 DNA follows: TGTGCCAGCAGCCTCCTGACAGGGTTTAGTTCACCCCTCCACTTT.

As for this clone: At one end the junction does not follow the germline gene, possibly because of a read error. This rearrangement joins TRBV6-5 to TRBJ2-1; TRBD1 might be the D (5 bases). The CDR3 extends over 15 amino acids. CDR1 and CDR2 from the germline V gene are MNHEY and SVGAGI. The CDR3, as DNA: TGTGCCAGCAGTTATGACAGCATGCTCCTAAATGGGCAGTTCTTC. It specifies CASSYDSMLLNGQFF.

The chain uses TRBV2 and TRBJ2-7, with 9 bases matching TRBD2. This CDR3 spans 13 amino acids. V gave up 10 bases and J gave up 5 bases; unmatched junction bases: 9. The V gene's germline CDR1 is SNHLY and CDR2 FYNNEI. The CDR3 coding sequence is TGTGCCAACCAGCGGGAGGTGGGGGACGAGCAGTACTTC. This gives the protein CANQREVGDEQYF.

This clone was seen a handful of times. One end of the junction does not line up with germline, which may come from a read error. The chain's CDR3 is CSVEGAGRMGTDTQYF. Written as DNA, the CDR3 is TGCAGCGTCGAAGGGGCCGGCAGAATGGGCACAGATACGCAGTATTTT. The chain is built from TRBV29-1 and TRBJ2-3; TRBD1 might be the D (5 bases). The CDR3 has 16 residues. Germline V gene sequence: CDR1 SQVTM, CDR2 ANQGSEA.

The chain recombines TRBV6-5 with TRBJ1-3; tentatively, D is TRBD1 (5 bases). This CDR3 is built from 14 residues. Looked up from germline, CDR1 is MNHEY and CDR2 is SVGAGI. Trimming cost V 7 bases and J 0 bases, with 10 bases left between them. The CDR3 loop reads CASTGGGSGNTIYF. Here the CDR3 DNA reads TGTGCCAGCACCGGGGGGGGCTCTGGAAACACCATATATTTT.

This chain links TRBV11-2 with TRBJ2-7; 7 nucleotides match TRBD1. V lost 5 bases and J lost 0; bases outside the gene matches: 4. Germline V gene sequence: CDR1 SGHAT, CDR2 FQNNGV. The CDR3 extends over 14 amino acids. The CDR3: CASSLGQTSYEQYF. CDR3 sequence (DNA): TGTGCCAGCAGCCTGGGACAGACCTCCTACGAGCAGTACTTC.

The gene calls are TRBV27 and TRBJ2-7; 9 bases match TRBD1. The CDR3 runs 16 residues. V trimming: 4 bases; J trimming: 4 bases; junction bases outside the gene matches: 11. Germline CDR1 MNHEY, CDR2 SMNVEV (reference sequence). The CDR3 reads CASSSSPGTGLYEQYF. The CDR3 DNA follows: TGTGCCAGCAGTTCCTCCCCCGGGACAGGGCTTTACGAGCAGTACTTC.

The rearrangement uses TRBV18 and TRBJ2-2; weak D call: TRBD2 (6 bases). The V end lost 5 bases, the J end lost 5 bases, and 15 bases lay between the germline ends. This CDR3 is 15 amino acids long. Germline V gene sequence: CDR1 KGHSH, CDR2 LQKENI. The CDR3 here is CASSARERLTGELFF. CDR3 coding DNA: TGTGCCAGCTCAGCCCGGGAGAGGTTGACCGGGGAGCTGTTTTTT.

The chain carries TRBV11-2 and TRBJ1-1; D gene ambiguous. Germline V gives CDR1 SGHAT, CDR2 FQNNGV. The CDR3 runs to 14 residues. Trimming stripped 7 bases from V and 1 base from J, with 13 bases between. The CDR3 nucleotides read TGTGCCAGCATTAGGAGGTGGGGGAACACTGAAGCTTTCTTT. This sequence encodes CASIRRWGNTEAFF.

V is TRBV29-1 and J is TRBJ1-1; D call uncertain. The CDR3 runs to 11 residues. The germline gives CDR1 SQVTM, CDR2 ANQGSEA. The germline V and J ends were trimmed by 6 bases and 8 bases, with 13 bases remaining between them. The CDR3 spells CSVPWFGEAFF. The CDR3 region has the DNA TGCAGCGTGCCCTGGTTCGGGGAAGCTTTCTTT.

V gene TRBV5-1 combines with J gene TRBJ2-1; weak D call: TRBD2 (5 bases). The CDR3 sequence is 16 residues long. Per the germline V gene, CDR1 is SGHRS and CDR2 is YFSETQ. The V end lost 2 bases, the J end lost 2 bases, and 14 bases lay between the germline ends. This CDR3 is CASSLDLAGTYNEQFF. CDR3 sequence (DNA): TGCGCCAGCAGCTTAGATCTGGCGGGTACCTACAATGAGCAGTTCTTC.

The chain joins TRBV27 to TRBJ1-2; D might be TRBD1 (6 bases). The V gene's germline CDR1 is MNHEY and CDR2 SMNVEV (reference sequence). This CDR3 is built from 14 residues. Trimming cost V 8 bases and J 2 bases, with 15 bases left between them. The CDR3 here is CASLSRDTNYGYTF. The CDR3 nucleotides are TGTGCCAGCCTCTCCCGGGACACCAACTATGGCTACACCTTC.

In its sample, this clone was seen once. V gene TRBV6-5 combines with J gene TRBJ1-1, with 7 nucleotides matching TRBD1. V shed 6 bases and J 6 bases; nucleotides not matched to a gene: 10. The CDR3 has 14 amino acids. Germline assignment: CDR1 MNHEY and CDR2 SVGAGI. The CDR3 is CASSSTGRKAEAFF. In nucleotides, the CDR3 is TGTGCCAGCAGCTCGACAGGGAGGAAGGCTGAAGCTTTCTTT.

The chain carries TRBV5-4 and TRBJ1-1, with no clear D. Trimming took off 4 bases at V and 5 bases at J, with 27 bases between the two ends. Germline V gene data show CDR1 as SGHNT and CDR2 as YYREEE (reference sequence). CDR3 length equals 18 residues. The CDR3 loop reads CASSNRAGVGRVGTEAFF. The CDR3 bases are TGTGCCAGCAGCAACCGGGCCGGGGTCGGAAGAGTGGGAACTGAAGCTTTCTTT. Complete variable domain (other parts from reference TRBV5-4 and TRBJ1-1): ETGVTQSPTHLIKTRGQQVTLRCSSQSGHNTVSWYQQALGQGPQFIFQYYREEENGRGNFPPRFSGLQFPNYSSELNVNALELDDSALYLCASSNRAGVGRVGTEAFFGQGTRLTVV.

The chain recombines TRBV7-2 with TRBJ2-7; 10 bases map to TRBD2. This CDR3 spans 16 amino acids. Germline V gene lookup returns CDR1 SGHTA and CDR2 FQGNSA. The trim removed 4 bases at V and 1 base at J, leaving 7 bases unmatched. The CDR3 reads CASSSWTSGRSYEQYF. In DNA form, the CDR3 reads TGTGCCAGCAGCTCTTGGACTAGCGGCCGATCCTACGAGCAGTACTTC. The full variable domain, completed using reference TRBV7-2 and TRBJ2-7, is GAGVSQSPSNKVTEKGKDVELRCDPISGHTALYWYRQSLGQGLEFLIYFQGNSAPDKSGLPSDRFSAERTGGSVSTLTIQRTQQEDSAVYLCASSSWTSGRSYEQYFGPGTRLTVT.

The CDR3 sequence is CAWSAPGPQHF. CDR3 bases: TGTGCCTGGAGCGCCCCCGGGCCCCAGCATTTT. The chain is built from TRBV30 and TRBJ1-5, with D unclear. Trimming pared 3 bases from V and 9 bases from J, leaving 9 bases between. The CDR3 spans 11 residues. Germline assignment: CDR1 GTSNPN and CDR2 SVGIG (reference sequence). Supplemented by reference TRBV30 and TRBJ1-5, the full variable domain reads SQTIHQWPATLVQPVGSPLSLECTVEGTSNPNLYWYRQAAGRGLQLLFYSVGIGQISSEVPQNLSASRPQDRQFILSSKKLLLSDSGFYLCAWSAPGPQHFGDGTRLSIL.

This clone appeared a few times. The chain uses TRBV2 and TRBJ1-2, with D tentatively TRBD1 (5 bases). The germline CDR1 and CDR2 sequences are SNHLY and FYNNEI. The CDR3 sequence is 15 residues long. V was clipped by 8 bases and J by 0 bases, with 16 bases between them. CDR3 sequence (DNA): TGTGCCAGCCTGAATGTACAGGCCACTAACTATGGCTACACCTTC. This gives the protein CASLNVQATNYGYTF. The whole variable domain, filled in from reference TRBV2 and TRBJ1-2, reads EPEVTQTPSHQVTQMGQEVILRCVPISNHLYFYWYRQILGQKVEFLVSFYNNEISEKSEIFDDQFSVERPDGSNFTLKIRSTKLEDSAMYFCASLNVQATNYGYTFGSGTRLTVV.

This clone was counted only a few times. The genes are TRBV7-2 and TRBJ2-3; D possibly corresponds to TRBD1 (5 bases). The CDR3 has 12 residues. Deletions cut 1 base from V and 8 bases from J, with 7 bases between. Germline CDR1 and CDR2: SGHTA and FQGNSA. CDR3 nucleotides: TGTGCCAGCAGCTTAGAAGGGGTTACGCAGTATTTT. This gives the protein CASSLEGVTQYF.

The chain employs TRBV5-6 and TRBJ2-4, with D tentatively TRBD1 (6 bases). CDR3 length equals 16 residues. The V and J ends lost 2 bases and 0 bases respectively, with 12 bases between them. Per germline, CDR1 SGHDT and CDR2 YYEEEE. Here the CDR3 reads CASSFGDRIAKNIQYF. In DNA, the CDR3 is TGTGCCAGCAGCTTTGGAGACAGGATAGCCAAAAACATTCAGTACTTC.